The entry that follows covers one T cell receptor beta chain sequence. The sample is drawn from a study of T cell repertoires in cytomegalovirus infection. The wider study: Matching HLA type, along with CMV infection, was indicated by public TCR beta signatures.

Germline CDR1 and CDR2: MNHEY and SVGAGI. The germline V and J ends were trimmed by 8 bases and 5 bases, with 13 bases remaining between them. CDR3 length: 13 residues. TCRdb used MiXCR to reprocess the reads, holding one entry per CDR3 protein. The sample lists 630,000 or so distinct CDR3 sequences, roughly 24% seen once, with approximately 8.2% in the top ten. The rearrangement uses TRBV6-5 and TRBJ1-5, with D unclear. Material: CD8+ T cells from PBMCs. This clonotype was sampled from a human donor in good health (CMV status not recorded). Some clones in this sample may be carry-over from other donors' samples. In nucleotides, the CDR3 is TGTGCCAGCCAAGACCGGGAGGATCAGCCCCAGCATTTT. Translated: CASQDREDQPQHF.